This T cell receptor beta chain was identified during a study of blood T cell repertoires in COVID-19. Some clones are missing from TCRdb's copy, which holds only in-frame ones; the method was immunoSEQ multiplex PCR. The table has roughly 500,000 clones, 85% to 90% seen once. Per germline, CDR1 MGHRA and CDR2 YSYEKL. The V and J ends lost 5 bases and 8 bases respectively, with 19 bases between them. The CDR3 length is 15 residues. This clone was recorded only once. This receptor was identified in a man aged 18 to 35 with COVID-19, enrolled during active disease. J is TRBJ2-1 and V is TRBV4-1; D uncertain. The sequencing input was peripheral blood. The CDR3 DNA follows: TGCGCCAGCAGCTATCCCGGGTCGATCTTGGATGAGCAGTTCTTC. Its protein is CASSYPGSILDEQFF.